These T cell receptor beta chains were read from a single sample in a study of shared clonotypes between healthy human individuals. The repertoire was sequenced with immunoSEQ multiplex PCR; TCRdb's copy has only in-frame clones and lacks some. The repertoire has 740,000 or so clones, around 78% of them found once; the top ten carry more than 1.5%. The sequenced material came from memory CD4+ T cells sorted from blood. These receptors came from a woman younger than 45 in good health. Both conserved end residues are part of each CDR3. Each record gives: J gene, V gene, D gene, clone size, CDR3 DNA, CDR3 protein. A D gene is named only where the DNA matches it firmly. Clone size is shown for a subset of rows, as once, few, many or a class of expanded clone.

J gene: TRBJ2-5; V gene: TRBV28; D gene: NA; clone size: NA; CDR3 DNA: TGTGCCAGCAGCCTCCCCCGGTGGGGGCAAGAGACCCAGTACTTC; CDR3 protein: CASSLPRWGQETQYF
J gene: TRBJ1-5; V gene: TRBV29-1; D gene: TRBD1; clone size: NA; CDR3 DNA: TGCAGCGTTGCAGTTACAGGGGGAAATCAGCCCCAGCATTTT; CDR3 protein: CSVAVTGGNQPQHF
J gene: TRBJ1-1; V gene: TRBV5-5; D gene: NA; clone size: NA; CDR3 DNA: TGTGCCAGCAGCTTGGCACTAGGGGTACTTGGCACTGAAGCTTTCTTT; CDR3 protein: CASSLALGVLGTEAFF
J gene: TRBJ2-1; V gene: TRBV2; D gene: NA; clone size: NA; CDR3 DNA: TGTGCCAGCACCCCCCTAGGTGGGAATCGTAATGAGCAGTTCTTC; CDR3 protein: CASTPLGGNRNEQFF
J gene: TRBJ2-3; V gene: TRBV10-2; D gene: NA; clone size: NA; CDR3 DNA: TGCGCCAGCAGTGAGGCGACCAGTACAGATACGCAGTATTTT; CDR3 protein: CASSEATSTDTQYF
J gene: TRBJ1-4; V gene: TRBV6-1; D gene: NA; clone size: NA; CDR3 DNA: TGTGCCAGCAGTGGAGGAAGGGCGGACACAACTAATGAAAAACTGTTTTTT; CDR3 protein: CASSGGRADTTNEKLFF
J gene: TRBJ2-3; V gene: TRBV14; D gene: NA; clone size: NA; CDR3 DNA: TGTGCCAGCAGCCAAGATGCCTACACGGGGACGCAGTATTTT; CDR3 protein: CASSQDAYTGTQYF
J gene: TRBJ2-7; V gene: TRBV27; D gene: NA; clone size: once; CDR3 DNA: TGTGCCAGCAGTTTAATTCCAGGACTCTCCTCCTACGAGCAGTACTTC; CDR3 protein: CASSLIPGLSSYEQYF
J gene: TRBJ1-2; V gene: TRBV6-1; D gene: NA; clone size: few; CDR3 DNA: TGTGCCAGCAGTAAAAGGGGGTCGGTCTCCTATGGCTACACCTTC; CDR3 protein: CASSKRGSVSYGYTF
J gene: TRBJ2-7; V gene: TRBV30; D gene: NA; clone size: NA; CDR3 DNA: TGTGCCTGGAGTCGGGGGCTGAGATTCTACGAGCAGTACTTC; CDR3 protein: CAWSRGLRFYEQYF
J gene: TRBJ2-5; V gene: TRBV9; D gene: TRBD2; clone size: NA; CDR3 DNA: TGTGCCAGCAGCACCGGACTAGCGGGAGGCCAAGAGACCCAGTACTTC; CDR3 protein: CASSTGLAGGQETQYF
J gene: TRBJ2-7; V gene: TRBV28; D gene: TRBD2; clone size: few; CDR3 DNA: TGTGCCAGCAGTCGCCCGCTCGCGGGGGGGGGTTACGAGCAGTACTTC; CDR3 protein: CASSRPLAGGGYEQYF
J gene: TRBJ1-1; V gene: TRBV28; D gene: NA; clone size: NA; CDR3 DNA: TGTGCCAGCAAATTGAGGCAGGGCGCCGCTTTCTTT; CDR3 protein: CASKLRQGAAFF
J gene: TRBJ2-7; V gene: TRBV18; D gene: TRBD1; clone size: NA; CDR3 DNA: TGTGCCAGCTCCTTAGGGACAGCCGGGGCCTACGAGCAGTACTTC; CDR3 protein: CASSLGTAGAYEQYF
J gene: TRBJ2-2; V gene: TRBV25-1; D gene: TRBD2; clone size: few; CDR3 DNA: TGTGCCAGCCAGCTAGCGGGAGGGCCCGGGGAGCTGTTTTTT; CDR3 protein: CASQLAGGPGELFF
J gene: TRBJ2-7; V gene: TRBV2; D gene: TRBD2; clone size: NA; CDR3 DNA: TGTGCCAGCAGTGAGGGACTAGCCTTCTACGAGCAGTACTTC; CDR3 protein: CASSEGLAFYEQYF
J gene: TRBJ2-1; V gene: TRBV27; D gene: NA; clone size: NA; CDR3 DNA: TGTGCCAGCAGGAACGCCGGGACTGGTTACAATGAGCAGTTCTTC; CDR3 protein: CASRNAGTGYNEQFF
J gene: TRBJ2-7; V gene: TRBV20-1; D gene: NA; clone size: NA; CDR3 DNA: TGCAGTGCTAGTAACGCGTACGAGCAGTACTTC; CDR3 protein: CSASNAYEQYF
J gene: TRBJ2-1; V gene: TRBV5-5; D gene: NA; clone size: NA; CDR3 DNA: TGTGCCAGCAGCTTGGCAAGTGGGGTTCTCTTGGGCAATGAGCAGTTCTTC; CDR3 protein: CASSLASGVLLGNEQFF
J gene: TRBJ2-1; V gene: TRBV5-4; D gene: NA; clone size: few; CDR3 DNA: TGTGCCAGCAGCTCCCGGCAATACGTTAACAATGAGCAGTTCTTC; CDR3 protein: CASSSRQYVNNEQFF
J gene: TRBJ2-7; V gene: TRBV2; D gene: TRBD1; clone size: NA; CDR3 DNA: TGTGCCAGCAGTCGCGGGACAGGGGCGAGGGAGCAGTACTTC; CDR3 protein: CASSRGTGAREQYF
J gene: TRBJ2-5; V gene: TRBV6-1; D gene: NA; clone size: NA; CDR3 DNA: TGTGCCAGCAGCCATTTAGCGGAGGGGACCCAGTACTTC; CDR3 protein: CASSHLAEGTQYF
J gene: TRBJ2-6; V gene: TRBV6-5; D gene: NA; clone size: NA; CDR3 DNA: TGTGCCAGCAGCCTATGGGCTGGGGCCAACGTCCTGACTTTC; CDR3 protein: CASSLWAGANVLTF
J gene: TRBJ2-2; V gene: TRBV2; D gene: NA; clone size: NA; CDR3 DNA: TGTGCCAGCAGGGGGGGCCGAAACACCGGGGAGCTGTTTTTT; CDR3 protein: CASRGGRNTGELFF
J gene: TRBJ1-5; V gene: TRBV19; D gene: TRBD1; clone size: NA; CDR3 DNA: TGTGCCAGTAGTACAGGGGGGGGGCCCCAGCATTTT; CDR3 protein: CASSTGGGPQHF
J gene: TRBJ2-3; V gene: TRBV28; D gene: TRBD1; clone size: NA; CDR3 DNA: TGTGCCAGCAGTTTAAGAACAGGGGTACAAGATACGCAGTATTTT; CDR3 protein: CASSLRTGVQDTQYF
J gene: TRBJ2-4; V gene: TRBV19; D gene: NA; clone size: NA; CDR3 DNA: TGTGCCAGTAGTATAGCCCTGGGGGTAGCCAAAAACATTCAGTACTTC; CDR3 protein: CASSIALGVAKNIQYF
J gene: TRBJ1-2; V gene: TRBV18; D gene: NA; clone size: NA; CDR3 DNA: TGTGCCAGCTCACCGGGAACAGTCAGTTATGGCTACACCTTC; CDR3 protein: CASSPGTVSYGYTF
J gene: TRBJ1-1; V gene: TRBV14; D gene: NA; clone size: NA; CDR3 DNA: TGTGCCAGCAGCCAAGATCGAAGGACTGAAGCTTTCTTT; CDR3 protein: CASSQDRRTEAFF
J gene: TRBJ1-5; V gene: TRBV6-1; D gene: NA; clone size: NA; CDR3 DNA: TGTGCCAGCAGCCCCGACAGGTCTCAGCCCCAGCATTTT; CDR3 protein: CASSPDRSQPQHF
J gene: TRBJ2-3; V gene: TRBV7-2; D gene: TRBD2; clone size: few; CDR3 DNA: TGTGCCAGCAGCTTAGTCGCTAGCGGGAGCACAGATACGCAGTATTTT; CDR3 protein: CASSLVASGSTDTQYF
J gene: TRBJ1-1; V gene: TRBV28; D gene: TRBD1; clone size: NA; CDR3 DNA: TGTGCCAGCAGTTTGGCTAATGACAGGGAGGAAAGTTTCTTT; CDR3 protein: CASSLANDREESFF
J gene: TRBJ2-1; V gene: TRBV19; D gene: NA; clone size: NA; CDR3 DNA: TGTGCCAGTAGTATAGGGATACTAGTTCACAATGAGCAGTTCTTC; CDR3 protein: CASSIGILVHNEQFF
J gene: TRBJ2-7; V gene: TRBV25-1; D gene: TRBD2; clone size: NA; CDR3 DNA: TGTGCCAGCAGTGCTTCTGAGACTAGCGTTGCCTACGAGCAGTACTTC; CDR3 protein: CASSASETSVAYEQYF
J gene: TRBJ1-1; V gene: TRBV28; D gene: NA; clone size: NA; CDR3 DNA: TGTGCCAGCACCACCGCAGGCACTTGGACGGTGGACACTGAAGCTTTCTTT; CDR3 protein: CASTTAGTWTVDTEAFF
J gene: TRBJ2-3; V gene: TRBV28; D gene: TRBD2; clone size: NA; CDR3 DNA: TGTGCCAGCAGTTTTTCTACTAGCGGTAGCACAGATACGCAGTATTTT; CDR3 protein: CASSFSTSGSTDTQYF
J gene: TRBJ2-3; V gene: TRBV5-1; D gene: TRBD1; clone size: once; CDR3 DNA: TGCGCCAGCAGCCCGGGGACAGGGGATTCCTTAGATACGCAGTATTTT; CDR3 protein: CASSPGTGDSLDTQYF
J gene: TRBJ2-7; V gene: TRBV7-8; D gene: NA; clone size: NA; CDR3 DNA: TGTGCCAGCAGCTTAGAGGGGTCAGGGATCATGGGCGAGCAGTACTTC; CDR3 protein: CASSLEGSGIMGEQYF
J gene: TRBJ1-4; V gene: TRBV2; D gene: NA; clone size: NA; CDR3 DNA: TGTGCCAGCAGTGAACAACATAGTGCAACTAATGAAAAACTGTTTTTT; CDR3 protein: CASSEQHSATNEKLFF
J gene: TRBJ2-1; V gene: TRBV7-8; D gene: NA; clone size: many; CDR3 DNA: TGTGCCAGCAGCCCTTATCGAATAAGCTCCTACAATGAGCAGTTCTTC; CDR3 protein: CASSPYRISSYNEQFF
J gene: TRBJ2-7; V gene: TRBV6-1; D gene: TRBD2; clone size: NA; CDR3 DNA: TGTGCCAGCAGTGACACCGGGACTAGCTACGAGCAGTACTTC; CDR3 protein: CASSDTGTSYEQYF
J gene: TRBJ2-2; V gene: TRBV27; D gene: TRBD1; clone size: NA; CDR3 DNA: TGTGCCAGCAGTGACCGGGACAGGGGGTTTTCCGGGGAGCTGTTTTTT; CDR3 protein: CASSDRDRGFSGELFF
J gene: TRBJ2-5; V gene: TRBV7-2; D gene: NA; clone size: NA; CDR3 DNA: TGTGCCAGCAGCAATTCACGAGCAGAGACCCAGTACTTC; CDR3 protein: CASSNSRAETQYF
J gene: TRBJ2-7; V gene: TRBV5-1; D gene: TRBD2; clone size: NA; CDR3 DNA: TGCGCCAGCAGCCGCCGCCGGCGGGAGTCGGAAGAGCAGTACTTC; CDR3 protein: CASSRRRRESEEQYF
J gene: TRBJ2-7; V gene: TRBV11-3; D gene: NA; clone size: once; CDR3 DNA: TGTGCCAGCAGCTTAGGGAACGGGAACTCCTACGAGCAGTACTTC; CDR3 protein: CASSLGNGNSYEQYF
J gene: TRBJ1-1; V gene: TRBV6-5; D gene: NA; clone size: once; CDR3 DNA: TGTGCCACCTTCCGGGTACAGGACACTGAAGCTTTCTTT; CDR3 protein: CATFRVQDTEAFF
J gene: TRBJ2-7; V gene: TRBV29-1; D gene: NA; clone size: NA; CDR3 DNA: TGCAGCGTTGCGCCCGGTACCTACGAGCAGTACTTC; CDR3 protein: CSVAPGTYEQYF
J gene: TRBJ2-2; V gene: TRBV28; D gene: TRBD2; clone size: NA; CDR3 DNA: TGTGCCAGCAGTTTTAGTCTCGCCGGGAGGGGGGAGCTGTTTTTT; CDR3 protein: CASSFSLAGRGELFF
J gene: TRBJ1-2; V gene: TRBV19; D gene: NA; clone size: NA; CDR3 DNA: TGTGCCAGTAGTATAACCGGGGTACGCGGCTACACCTTC; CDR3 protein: CASSITGVRGYTF
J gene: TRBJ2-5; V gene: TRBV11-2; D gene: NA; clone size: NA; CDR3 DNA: TGTGCCAGCAGCTTAGCGGCTCGCAGCCCCGAGGGGACCCAGTACTTC; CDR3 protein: CASSLAARSPEGTQYF